Included here is one T cell receptor beta chain sequence, with context. Its antigen is as yet unknown. Germline V gene data show CDR1 as MDHEN and CDR2 as SYDVKM. The CDR3 covers 16 residues. V dropped 2 bases and J dropped 4 bases, with 18 bases sitting between them. Bulk CD8+ and CD4+ cells came from magnetic negative isolation; CD8+ TEMRA by FACS. The sample originates from a study of CD8 T cells in Susac syndrome. The wider study: Patients with Susac syndrome had blood drawn and were at that point therapy-naive, on corticosteroids, or on intravenous immunoglobulin alone. Study-level points and caveats: Several Susac-specific public clones appeared in CD8+ TEMRA repertoires, and sixteen in total CD8+ repertoires.

Reverse transcription of about 0.45 to 1 ug RNA used random hexamers. Amplification of TCR beta CDR3 used immunoSEQ multiplex PCR across 54 Vbeta and 13 Jbeta. A single record per CDR3 protein comes from TCRdb applying MiXCR to the immunoSEQ multiplex PCR reads. In the table there are roughly 190,000 distinct CDR3 sequences, approximately 95% of which are singletons. The specimen was CD8+ T cells from PBMCs. The chain uses TRBV28 and TRBJ2-7; D gene unclear. The clonotype originates from a human donor with Susac syndrome. The CDR3 spells CASSLNGELNAYEQYF. The CDR3 DNA sequence: TGTGCCAGCAGTTTAAATGGGGAACTTAATGCGTACGAGCAGTACTTC.